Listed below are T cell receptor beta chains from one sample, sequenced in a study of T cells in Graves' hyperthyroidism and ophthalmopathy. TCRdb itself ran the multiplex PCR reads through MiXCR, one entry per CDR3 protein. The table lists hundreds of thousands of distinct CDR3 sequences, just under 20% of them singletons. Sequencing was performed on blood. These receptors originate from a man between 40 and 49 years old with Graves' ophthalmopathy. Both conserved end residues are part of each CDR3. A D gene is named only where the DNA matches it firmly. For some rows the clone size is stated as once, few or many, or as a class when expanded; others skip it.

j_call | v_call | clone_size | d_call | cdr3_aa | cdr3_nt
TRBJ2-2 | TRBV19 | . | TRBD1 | CASSIGTGGNTGELFF | TGTGCCAGTAGTATTGGAACAGGGGGTAATACCGGGGAGCTGTTTTTT
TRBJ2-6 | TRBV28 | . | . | CASKITGANVLTF | TGTGCCAGCAAGATCACTGGGGCCAACGTCCTGACTTTC
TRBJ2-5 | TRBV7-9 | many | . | CASSFYQETQYF | TGTGCCAGCAGCTTTTACCAAGAGACCCAGTACTTC
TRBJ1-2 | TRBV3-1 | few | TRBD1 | CASSQSDRGILNYGYTF | TGTGCCAGCAGCCAATCGGACAGGGGGATTCTGAACTATGGCTACACCTTC
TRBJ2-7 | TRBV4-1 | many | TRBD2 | CASSPSRTSGEQYF | TGCGCCAGCAGCCCGTCTCGGACTAGCGGCGAGCAGTACTTC
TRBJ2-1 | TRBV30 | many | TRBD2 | CAWTAGTDNEQFF | TGTGCCTGGACAGCGGGAACGGACAATGAGCAGTTCTTC
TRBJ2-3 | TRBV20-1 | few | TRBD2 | CSPLRSSGESADTQYF | TGCAGTCCACTGCGGTCTAGCGGGGAGTCGGCAGATACGCAGTATTTT
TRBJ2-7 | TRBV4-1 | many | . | CASSQGALSYEQYF | TGCGCCAGCAGCCAAGGGGCCCTCTCCTACGAGCAGTACTTC
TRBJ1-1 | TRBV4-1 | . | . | CASGQPDRGNTEAFF | TGCGCCAGCGGCCAACCGGACAGAGGGAACACTGAAGCTTTCTTT
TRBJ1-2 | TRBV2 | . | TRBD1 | CASTRDRGRGYTF | TGTGCCAGCACCAGAGACAGGGGGCGAGGCTACACCTTC
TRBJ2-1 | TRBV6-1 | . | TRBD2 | CASSEEAGGGSSYNEQFF | TGTGCCAGCAGTGAAGAAGCGGGGGGGGGTAGCTCCTACAATGAGCAGTTCTTC
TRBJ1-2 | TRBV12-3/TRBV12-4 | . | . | CASSLRSHHTF | TGTGCCAGCAGTTTGAGGTCCCATCACACCTTC
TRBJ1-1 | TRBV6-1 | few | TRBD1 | CASYYEPPTGYDTEAFF | TGTGCCAGCTATTACGAACCGCCGACAGGGTACGACACTGAAGCTTTCTTT
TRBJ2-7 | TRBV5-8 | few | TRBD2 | CASRLDWGGSSEQYF | TGTGCCAGCAGGTTGGATTGGGGGGGTTCTTCCGAGCAGTACTTC
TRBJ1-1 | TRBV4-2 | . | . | CASSQYRSTEAFF | TGTGCCAGCAGCCAATATCGGAGCACTGAAGCTTTCTTT
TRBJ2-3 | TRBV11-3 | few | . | CASSPQISGDTQYF | TGTGCCAGCAGCCCGCAGATTAGCGGAGATACGCAGTATTTT
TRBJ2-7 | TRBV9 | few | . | CASSEGPWEYEQYF | TGTGCCAGCAGCGAGGGCCCCTGGGAATACGAGCAGTACTTC
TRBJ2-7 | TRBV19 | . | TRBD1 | CASRKTTGYEQYF | TGTGCCAGTAGAAAAACGACAGGGTACGAGCAGTACTTC
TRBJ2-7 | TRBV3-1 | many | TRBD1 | CASSPLQTGTYEQYF | TGTGCCAGCAGCCCCCTCCAGACAGGGACCTACGAGCAGTACTTC
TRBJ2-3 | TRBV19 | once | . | CASSIDSTGTSADTQYF | TGTGCCAGTAGTATCGATAGTACGGGGACCAGCGCAGATACGCAGTATTTT
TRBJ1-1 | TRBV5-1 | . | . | CASSPDRPTEAFF | TGCGCCAGCAGTCCAGACAGGCCCACTGAAGCTTTCTTT
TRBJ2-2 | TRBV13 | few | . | CASSLGGLINTGELFF | TGTGCCAGCAGCTTAGGGGGGCTGATTAACACCGGGGAGCTGTTTTTT
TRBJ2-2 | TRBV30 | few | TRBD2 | CAWSSPGGTWELFF | TGTGCCTGGAGTTCCCCGGGAGGAACCTGGGAGCTGTTTTTT
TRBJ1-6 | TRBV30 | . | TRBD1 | CAWTTGYSPLHF | TGTGCCTGGACGACAGGGTATTCACCCCTCCACTTT
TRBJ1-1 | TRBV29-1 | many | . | CSVEERGEAFF | TGCAGCGTTGAAGAGCGTGGTGAAGCTTTCTTT
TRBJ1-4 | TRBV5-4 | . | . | CASSLNGGGGEKLFF | TGTGCCAGCAGCCTCAATGGGGGGGGCGGTGAAAAACTGTTTTTT
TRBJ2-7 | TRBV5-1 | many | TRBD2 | CASSLGEGGLAKPSTYEQYF | TGCGCCAGCAGCTTGGGGGAAGGGGGACTAGCGAAGCCGAGTACCTACGAGCAGTACTTC